This entry describes one TCR beta chain. The antigen is not known. The CDR3 runs 17 residues. V lost 2 bases, J lost 6 bases, and 22 bases lay in between. Germline assignment: CDR1 LNHNV and CDR2 YYDKDF (reference sequence). This sample stems from a study of OX40 agonist ivuxolimab in advanced cancers. The wider study: Patients were treated with ivuxolimab, an agonistic anti-OX40 (CD134) antibody. Three patients had partial responses: one hepatocellular carcinoma, two cutaneous melanoma. Dose-escalation subjects each had hepatocellular carcinoma, melanoma, renal cell or head and neck cancer. Study-level findings and limits: With doses of 0.1 to 3.0 mg/kg, CD4+ and CD8+ blood T cells had undergone clonal expansion by week 6.

The method was immunoSEQ multiplex PCR; TCRdb's version includes in-frame clones alone and lacks a portion of them. The table has 150,000 to 180,000 clones, 90% to 95% seen once. This receptor was obtained from an adult with an advanced solid tumor such as melanoma, head and neck, liver or kidney cancer. The genes are TRBV15 and TRBJ1-1, with a possible D match to TRBD1 (5 bases). This specimen consisted of CD4+ or CD8+ T cells sorted from blood, obtained in a trial of the OX40 agonist ivuxolimab. This CDR3 is CATSRPTRGGEVAEAFF. The CDR3 nucleotides read TGTGCCACCAGCAGACCCACGAGGGGAGGGGAAGTCGCTGAAGCTTTCTTT.